This TCR beta chain was obtained from a study of OX40 agonist ivuxolimab in advanced cancers. TCRdb keeps only in-frame clones here, not all; method: immunoSEQ multiplex PCR. The sample has 8,500 to 13,000 clones, about 73% seen once. CDR1 GTSNPN and CDR2 SVGIG come from the germline V gene (reference sequence). The CDR3 runs to 15 residues. The junction had 7 bases not matched to a gene; V was cut back by 2 bases and J by 3 bases. The chain recombines TRBV30 with TRBJ2-7; 10 bases are a match to TRBD2. Sequenced material: CD4+ or CD8+ T cells sorted from blood, taken in a trial of the OX40 agonist ivuxolimab. The source is an adult with an advanced solid tumor such as melanoma, head and neck, liver or kidney cancer. In DNA form, the CDR3 reads TGTGCCTGGAGTCTCCTAGCGGGAGTTTTCTACGAGCAGTACTTC. This encodes CAWSLLAGVFYEQYF.